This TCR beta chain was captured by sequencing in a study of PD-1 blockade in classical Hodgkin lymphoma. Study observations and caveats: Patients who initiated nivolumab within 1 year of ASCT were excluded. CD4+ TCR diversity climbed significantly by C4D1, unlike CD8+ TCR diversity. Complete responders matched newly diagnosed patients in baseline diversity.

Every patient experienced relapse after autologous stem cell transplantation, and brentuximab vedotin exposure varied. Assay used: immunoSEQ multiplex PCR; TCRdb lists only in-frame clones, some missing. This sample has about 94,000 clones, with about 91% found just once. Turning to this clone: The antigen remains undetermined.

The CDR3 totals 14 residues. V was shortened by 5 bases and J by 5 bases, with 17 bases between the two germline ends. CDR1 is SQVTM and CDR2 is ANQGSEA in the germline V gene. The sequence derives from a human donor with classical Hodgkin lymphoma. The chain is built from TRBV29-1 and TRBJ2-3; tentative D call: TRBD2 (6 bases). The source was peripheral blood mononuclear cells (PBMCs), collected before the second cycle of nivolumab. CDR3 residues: CSVLAGWTVDTQYF. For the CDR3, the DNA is TGCAGCGTTCTTGCGGGATGGACTGTAGATACGCAGTATTTT.